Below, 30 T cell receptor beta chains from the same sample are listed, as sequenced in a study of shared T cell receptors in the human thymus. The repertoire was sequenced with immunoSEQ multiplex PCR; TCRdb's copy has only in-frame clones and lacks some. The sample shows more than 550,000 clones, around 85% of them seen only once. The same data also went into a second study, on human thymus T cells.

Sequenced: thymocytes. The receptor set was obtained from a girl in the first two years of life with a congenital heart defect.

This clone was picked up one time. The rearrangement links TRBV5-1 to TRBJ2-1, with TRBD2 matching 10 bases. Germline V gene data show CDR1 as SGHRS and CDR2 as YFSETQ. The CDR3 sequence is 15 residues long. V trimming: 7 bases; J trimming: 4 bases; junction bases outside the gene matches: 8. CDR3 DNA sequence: TGCGCCAGCTCGACGGAACTAGCGGGGTACAATGAGCAGTTCTTC. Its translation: CASSTELAGYNEQFF.

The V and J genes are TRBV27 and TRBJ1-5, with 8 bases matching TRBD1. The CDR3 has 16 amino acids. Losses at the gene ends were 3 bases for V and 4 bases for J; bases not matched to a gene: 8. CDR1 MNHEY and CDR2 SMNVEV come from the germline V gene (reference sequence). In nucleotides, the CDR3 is TGTGCCAGCAGTTTCGGTGGGACAGGCAAAAATCAGCCCCAGCATTTT. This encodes CASSFGGTGKNQPQHF.

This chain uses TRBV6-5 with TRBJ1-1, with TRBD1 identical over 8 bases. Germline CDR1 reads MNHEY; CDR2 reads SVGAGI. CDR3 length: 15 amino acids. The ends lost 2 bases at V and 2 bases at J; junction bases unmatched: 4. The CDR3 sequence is CASSYGGQANTEAFF. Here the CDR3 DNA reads TGTGCCAGCAGTTACGGGGGACAGGCAAACACTGAAGCTTTCTTT.

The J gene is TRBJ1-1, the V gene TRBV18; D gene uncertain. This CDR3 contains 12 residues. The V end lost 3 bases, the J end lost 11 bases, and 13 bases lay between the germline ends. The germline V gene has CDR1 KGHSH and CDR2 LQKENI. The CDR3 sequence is CASSPLTGDAFF. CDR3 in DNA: TGTGCCAGCTCACCTCTGACTGGAGATGCTTTCTTT.

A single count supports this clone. As DNA, the CDR3 is TGTGCCAGCAGCGTAGGACAGGATTACACCTTC. Its protein product is CASSVGQDYTF. The chain employs TRBV9 and TRBJ1-2; D may be TRBD1 (6 bases). Trimming shortened V by 0 bases and J by 11 bases, and 8 bases separated the two germline ends. Germline CDR1 and CDR2: SGDLS and YYNGEE. This CDR3 contains 11 residues.

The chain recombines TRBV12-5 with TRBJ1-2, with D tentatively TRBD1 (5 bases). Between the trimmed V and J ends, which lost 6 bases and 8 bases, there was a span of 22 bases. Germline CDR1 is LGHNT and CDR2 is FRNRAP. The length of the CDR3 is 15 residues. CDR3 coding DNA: TGTGCTAGTGGGTTTATGCCGGGACTACGGGAGGGCTACACCTTC. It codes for CASGFMPGLREGYTF.

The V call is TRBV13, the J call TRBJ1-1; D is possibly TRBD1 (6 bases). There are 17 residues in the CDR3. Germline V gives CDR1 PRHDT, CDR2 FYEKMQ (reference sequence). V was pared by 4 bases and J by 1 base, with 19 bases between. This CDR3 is CASSSEDSPGWNTEAFF. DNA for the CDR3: TGTGCCAGCAGCTCCGAGGACAGTCCCGGGTGGAACACTGAAGCTTTCTTT.

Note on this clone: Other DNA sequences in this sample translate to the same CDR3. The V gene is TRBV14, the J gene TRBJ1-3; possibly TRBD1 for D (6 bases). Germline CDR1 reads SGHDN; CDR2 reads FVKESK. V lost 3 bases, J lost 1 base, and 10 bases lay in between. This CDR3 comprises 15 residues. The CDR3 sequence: CASSHRRGSGNTIYF. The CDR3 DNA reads TGTGCCAGCAGCCATCGTAGGGGGTCTGGAAACACCATATATTTT.

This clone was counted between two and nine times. CDR3 residues: CASSLATRGRGNYGYTF. CDR3 DNA sequence: TGCGCCAGCAGCTTGGCCACTAGGGGCAGGGGAAACTATGGCTACACCTTC. This chain links TRBV5-1 with TRBJ1-2, with D possibly matching TRBD1 (6 bases). The V end lost 0 bases, the J end lost 2 bases, and 17 bases lay between the germline ends. In germline, CDR1 is SGHRS, CDR2 YFSETQ. This CDR3 comprises 17 residues.

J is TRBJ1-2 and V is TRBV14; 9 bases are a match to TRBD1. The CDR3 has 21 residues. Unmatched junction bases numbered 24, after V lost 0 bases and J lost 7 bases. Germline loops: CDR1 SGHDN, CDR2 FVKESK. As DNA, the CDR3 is TGTGCCAGCAGCCAAGATCCCGCCCCACAGGGGGCGGCAAGAGAAAGAGTTGGCTACACCTTC. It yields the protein CASSQDPAPQGAARERVGYTF.

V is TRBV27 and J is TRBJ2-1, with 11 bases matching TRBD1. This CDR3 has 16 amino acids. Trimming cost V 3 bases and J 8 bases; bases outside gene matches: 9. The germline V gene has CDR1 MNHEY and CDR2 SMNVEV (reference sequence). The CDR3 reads CASSLGRDRGDDEQFF. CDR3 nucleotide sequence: TGTGCCAGCAGTTTGGGGAGGGACAGGGGGGACGATGAGCAGTTCTTC.

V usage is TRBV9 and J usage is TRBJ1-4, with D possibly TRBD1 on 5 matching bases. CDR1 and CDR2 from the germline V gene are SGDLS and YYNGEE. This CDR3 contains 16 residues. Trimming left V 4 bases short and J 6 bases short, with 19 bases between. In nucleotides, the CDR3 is TGTGCCAGCAGCCTCCGCCCGGGGGAATGGGATGAAAAACTGTTTTTT. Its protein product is CASSLRPGEWDEKLFF.

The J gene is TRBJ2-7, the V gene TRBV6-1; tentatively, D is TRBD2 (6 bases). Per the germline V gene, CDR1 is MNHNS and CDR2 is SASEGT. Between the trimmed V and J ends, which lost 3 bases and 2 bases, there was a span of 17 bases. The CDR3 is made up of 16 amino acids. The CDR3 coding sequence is TGTGCCAGCAGTGACCTTAGGAGGGACGGGACCTACGAGCAGTACTTC. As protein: CASSDLRRDGTYEQYF.

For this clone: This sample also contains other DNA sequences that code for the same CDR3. CDR3 coding DNA: TGCAGTGCTAGGGACAGCTATGGCTACACCTTC. Its translation: CSARDSYGYTF. This sequence joins TRBV20-1 and TRBJ1-2, with a possible D match to TRBD1 (6 bases). This CDR3 comprises 11 residues. V dropped 3 bases and J dropped 4 bases, with 6 bases sitting between them. Per the germline V gene, CDR1 is DFQATT and CDR2 is SNEGSKA (reference sequence).

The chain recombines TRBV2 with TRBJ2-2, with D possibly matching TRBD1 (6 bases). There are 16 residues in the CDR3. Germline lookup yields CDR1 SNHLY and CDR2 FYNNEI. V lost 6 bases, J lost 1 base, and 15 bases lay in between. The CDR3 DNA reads TGTGCCAGCAGATTTTCGGGACACCTGAACACCGGGGAGCTGTTTTTT. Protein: CASRFSGHLNTGELFF.

The CDR3 bases are TGTGCCAGCAGTTACACCAAGGGGAGGGCGGGCTCACCCCTCCACTTT. Amino acid sequence: CASSYTKGRAGSPLHF. The gene calls are TRBV6-5 and TRBJ1-6; perhaps TRBD1 as D (5 bases). Germline CDR1 and CDR2: MNHEY and SVGAGI. Trimming stripped 2 bases from V and 10 bases from J, with 18 bases between. The CDR3 has 16 amino acids.

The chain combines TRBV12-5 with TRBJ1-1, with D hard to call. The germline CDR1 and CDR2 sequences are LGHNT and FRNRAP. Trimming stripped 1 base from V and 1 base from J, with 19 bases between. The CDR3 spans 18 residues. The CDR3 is CASGLAHSHEPRNTEAFF. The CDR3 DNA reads TGTGCTAGTGGTTTGGCCCACTCTCACGAGCCTAGGAACACTGAAGCTTTCTTT.

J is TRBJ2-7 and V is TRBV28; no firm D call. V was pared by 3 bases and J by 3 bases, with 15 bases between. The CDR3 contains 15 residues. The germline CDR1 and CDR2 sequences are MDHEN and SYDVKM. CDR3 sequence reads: CASSLTLSPLYEQYF. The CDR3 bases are TGTGCCAGCAGTTTGACACTTTCACCTCTCTACGAGCAGTACTTC.

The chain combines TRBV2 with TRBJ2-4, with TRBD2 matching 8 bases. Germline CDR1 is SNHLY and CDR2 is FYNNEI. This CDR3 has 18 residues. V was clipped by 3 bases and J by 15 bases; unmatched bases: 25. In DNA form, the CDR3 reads TGTGCCAGCAGTGAGTTGGTCGCCGGTCGGGGGGGAACCTATTCCTTGTACTTC. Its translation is CASSELVAGRGGTYSLYF.

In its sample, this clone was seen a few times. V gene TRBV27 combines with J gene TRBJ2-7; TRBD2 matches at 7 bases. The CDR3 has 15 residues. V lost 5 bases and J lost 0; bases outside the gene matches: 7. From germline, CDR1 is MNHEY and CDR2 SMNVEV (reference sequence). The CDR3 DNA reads TGTGCCAGCAGTCATAGCGGGTTAAGCTCCTACGAGCAGTACTTC. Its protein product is CASSHSGLSSYEQYF.

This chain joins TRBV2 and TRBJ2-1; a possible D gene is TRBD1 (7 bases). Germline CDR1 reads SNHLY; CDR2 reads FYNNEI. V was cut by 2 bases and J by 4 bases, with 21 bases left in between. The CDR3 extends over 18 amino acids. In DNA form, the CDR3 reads TGTGCCAGCAGTGAAATTGGCGGGGACAGAACTCCATACAATGAGCAGTTCTTC. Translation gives CASSEIGGDRTPYNEQFF.

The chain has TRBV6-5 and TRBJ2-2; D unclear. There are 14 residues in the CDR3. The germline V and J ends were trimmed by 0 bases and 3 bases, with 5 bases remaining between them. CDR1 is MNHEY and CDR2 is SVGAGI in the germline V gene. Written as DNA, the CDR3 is TGTGCCAGCAGTTACTCTTCCTACACCGGGGAGCTGTTTTTT. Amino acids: CASSYSSYTGELFF.

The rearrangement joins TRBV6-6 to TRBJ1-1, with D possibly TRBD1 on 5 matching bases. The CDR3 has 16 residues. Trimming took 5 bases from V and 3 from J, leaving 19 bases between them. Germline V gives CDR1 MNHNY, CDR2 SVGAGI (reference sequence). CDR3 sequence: CASSGSGRVRDTEAFF. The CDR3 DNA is TGTGCCAGCAGTGGCTCAGGGAGGGTCCGTGACACTGAAGCTTTCTTT.

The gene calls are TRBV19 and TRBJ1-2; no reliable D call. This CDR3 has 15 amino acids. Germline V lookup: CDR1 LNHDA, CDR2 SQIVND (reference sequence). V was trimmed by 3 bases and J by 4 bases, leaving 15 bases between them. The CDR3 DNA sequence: TGTGCCAGTAGTATCGGGGATGTCGGTTCCTATGGCTACACCTTC. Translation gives CASSIGDVGSYGYTF.

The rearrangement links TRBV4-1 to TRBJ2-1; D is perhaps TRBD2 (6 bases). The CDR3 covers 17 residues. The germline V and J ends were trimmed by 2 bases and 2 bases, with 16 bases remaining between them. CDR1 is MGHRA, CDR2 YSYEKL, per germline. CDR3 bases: TGCGCCAGCAGCCAACGTGGTCGGGGGTCGGCCTACAATGAGCAGTTCTTC. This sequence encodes CASSQRGRGSAYNEQFF.

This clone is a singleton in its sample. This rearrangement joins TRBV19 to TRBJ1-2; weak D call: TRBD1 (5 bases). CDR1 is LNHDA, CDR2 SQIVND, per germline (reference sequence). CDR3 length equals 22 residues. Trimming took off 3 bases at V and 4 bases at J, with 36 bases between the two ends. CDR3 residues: CASSMDNRSRAEEGSITYGYTF. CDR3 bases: TGTGCCAGTAGTATGGATAACAGGTCCAGGGCCGAGGAGGGTTCCATCACCTATGGCTACACCTTC.

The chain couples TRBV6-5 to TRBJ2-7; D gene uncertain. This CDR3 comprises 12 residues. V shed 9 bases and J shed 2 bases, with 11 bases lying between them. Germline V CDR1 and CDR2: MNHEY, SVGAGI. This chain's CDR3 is CASETGTYEQYF. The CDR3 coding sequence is TGTGCCAGTGAGACTGGAACCTACGAGCAGTACTTC.

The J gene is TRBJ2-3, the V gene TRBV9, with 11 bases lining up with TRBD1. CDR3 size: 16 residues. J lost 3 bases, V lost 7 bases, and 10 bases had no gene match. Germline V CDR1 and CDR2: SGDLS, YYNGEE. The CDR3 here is CASGQGAVSRTDTQYF. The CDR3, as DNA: TGTGCCAGCGGACAGGGGGCTGTCTCCCGGACAGATACGCAGTATTTT.

In DNA, the CDR3 is TGTGCCAGTACTCCAAGTACTCAGGGGGTTTGGGGACACCCGAACACTGAAGCTTTCTTT. It is translated as CASTPSTQGVWGHPNTEAFF. The chain combines TRBV19 with TRBJ1-1; 7 nucleotides line up with TRBD1. CDR1 and CDR2 from the germline V gene are LNHDA and SQIVND (reference sequence). This CDR3 contains 20 residues. The trim removed 7 bases at V and 1 base at J, leaving 24 bases unmatched. Drawing the rest from reference TRBV19 and TRBJ1-1, the complete variable domain is DGGITQSPKYLFRKEGQNVTLSCEQNLNHDAMYWYRQDPGQGLRLIYYSQIVNDFQKGDIAEGYSVSREKKESFPLTVTSAQKNPTAFYLCASTPSTQGVWGHPNTEAFFGQGTRLTVV.

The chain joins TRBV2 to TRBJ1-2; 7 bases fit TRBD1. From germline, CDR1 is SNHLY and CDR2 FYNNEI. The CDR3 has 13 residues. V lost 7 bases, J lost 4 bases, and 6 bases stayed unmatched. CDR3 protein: CASTWDSSYGYTF. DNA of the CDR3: TGTGCCAGCACTTGGGACAGTTCCTATGGCTACACCTTC.